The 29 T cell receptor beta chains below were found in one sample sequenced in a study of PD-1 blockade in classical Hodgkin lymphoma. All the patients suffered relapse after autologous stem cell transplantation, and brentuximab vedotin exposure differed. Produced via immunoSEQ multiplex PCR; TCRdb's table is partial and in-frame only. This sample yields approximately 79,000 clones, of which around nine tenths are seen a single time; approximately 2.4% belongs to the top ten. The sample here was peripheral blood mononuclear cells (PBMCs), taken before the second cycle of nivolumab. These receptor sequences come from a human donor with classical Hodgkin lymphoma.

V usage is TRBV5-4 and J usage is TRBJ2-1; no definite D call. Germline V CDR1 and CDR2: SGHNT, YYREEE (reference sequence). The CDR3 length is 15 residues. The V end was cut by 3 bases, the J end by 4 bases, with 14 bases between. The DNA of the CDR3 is TGTGCCAGCAGCTCAGACCGACCCCTATACAATGAGCAGTTCTTC. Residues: CASSSDRPLYNEQFF.

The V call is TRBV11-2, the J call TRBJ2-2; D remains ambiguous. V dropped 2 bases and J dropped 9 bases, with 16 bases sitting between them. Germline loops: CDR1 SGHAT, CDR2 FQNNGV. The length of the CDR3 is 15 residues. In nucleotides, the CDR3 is TGTGCCAGCAGCTTATATGGAGTTGGTACCAGGGAGCTGTTTTTT. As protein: CASSLYGVGTRELFF.

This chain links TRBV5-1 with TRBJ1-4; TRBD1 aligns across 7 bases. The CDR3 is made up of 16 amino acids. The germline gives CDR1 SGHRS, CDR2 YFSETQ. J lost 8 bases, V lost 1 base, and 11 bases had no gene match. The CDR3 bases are TGCGCCAGCAGCTTGACAGGGGCAGGGTTCAGCGAAAAACTGTTTTTT. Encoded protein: CASSLTGAGFSEKLFF.

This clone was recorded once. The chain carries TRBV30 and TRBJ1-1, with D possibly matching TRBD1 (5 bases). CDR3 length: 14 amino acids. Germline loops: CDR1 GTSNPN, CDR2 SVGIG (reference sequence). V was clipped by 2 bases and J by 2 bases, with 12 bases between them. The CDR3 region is CAWSLGPSNTEAFF. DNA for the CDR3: TGTGCCTGGAGTTTGGGACCCTCAAACACTGAAGCTTTCTTT.

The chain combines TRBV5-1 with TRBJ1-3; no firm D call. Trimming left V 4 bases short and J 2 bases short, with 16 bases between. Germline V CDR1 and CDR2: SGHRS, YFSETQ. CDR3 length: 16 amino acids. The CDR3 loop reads CASSPGYSRAGNTIYF. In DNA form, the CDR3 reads TGCGCCAGCAGCCCGGGTTACTCCCGGGCTGGAAACACCATATATTTT.

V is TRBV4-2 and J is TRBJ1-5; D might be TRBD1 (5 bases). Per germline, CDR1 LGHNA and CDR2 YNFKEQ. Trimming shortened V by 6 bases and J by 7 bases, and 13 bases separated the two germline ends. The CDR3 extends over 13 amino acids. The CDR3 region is CASSGRGGQPQHF. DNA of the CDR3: TGTGCCAGCAGTGGGAGGGGAGGCCAGCCCCAGCATTTT.

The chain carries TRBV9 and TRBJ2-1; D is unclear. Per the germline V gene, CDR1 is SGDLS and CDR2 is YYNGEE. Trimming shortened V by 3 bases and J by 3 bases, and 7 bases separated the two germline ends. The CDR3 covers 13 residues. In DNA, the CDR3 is TGTGCCAGCAGCGCGAGCGACTACAATGAGCAGTTCTTC. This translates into CASSASDYNEQFF.

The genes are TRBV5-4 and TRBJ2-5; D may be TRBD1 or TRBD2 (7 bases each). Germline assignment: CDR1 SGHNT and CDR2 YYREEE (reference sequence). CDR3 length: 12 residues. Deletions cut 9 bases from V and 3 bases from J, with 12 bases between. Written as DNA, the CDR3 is TGTGCCACAGGGGGAGGGAAAGAGACCCAGTACTTC. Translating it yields CATGGGKETQYF.

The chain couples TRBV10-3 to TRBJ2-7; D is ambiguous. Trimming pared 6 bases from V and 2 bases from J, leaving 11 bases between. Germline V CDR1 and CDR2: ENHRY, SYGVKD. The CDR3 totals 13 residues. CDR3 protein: CAIRLDGTYEQYF. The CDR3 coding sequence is TGTGCCATCAGACTCGACGGAACCTACGAGCAGTACTTC.

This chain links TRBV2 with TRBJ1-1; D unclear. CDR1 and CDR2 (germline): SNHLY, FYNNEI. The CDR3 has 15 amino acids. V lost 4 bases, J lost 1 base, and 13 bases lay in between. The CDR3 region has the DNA TGTGCCAGCAGTGTAACAGACCAACCGAACACTGAAGCTTTCTTT. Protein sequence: CASSVTDQPNTEAFF.

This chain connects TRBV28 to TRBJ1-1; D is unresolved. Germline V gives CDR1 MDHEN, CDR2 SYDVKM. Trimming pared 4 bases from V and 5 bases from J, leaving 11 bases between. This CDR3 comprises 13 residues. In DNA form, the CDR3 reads TGTGCCAGCAGTTATATCGGAGAAACTGAAGCTTTCTTT. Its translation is CASSYIGETEAFF. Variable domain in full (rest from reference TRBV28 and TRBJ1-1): DVKVTQSSRYLVKRTGEKVFLECVQDMDHENMFWYRQDPGLGLRLIYFSYDVKMKEKGDIPEGYSVSREKKERFSLILESASTNQTSMYLCASSYIGETEAFFGQGTRLTVV.

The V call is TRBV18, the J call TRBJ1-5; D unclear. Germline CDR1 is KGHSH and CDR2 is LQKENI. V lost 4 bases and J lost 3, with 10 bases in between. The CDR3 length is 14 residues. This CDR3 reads CASSLREINQPQHF. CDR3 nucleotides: TGTGCCAGCTCACTACGAGAGATCAATCAGCCCCAGCATTTT.

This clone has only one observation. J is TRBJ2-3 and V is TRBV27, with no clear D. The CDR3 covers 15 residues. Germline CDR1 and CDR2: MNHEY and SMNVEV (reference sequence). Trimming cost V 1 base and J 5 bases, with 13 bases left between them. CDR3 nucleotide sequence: TGTGCCAGCAGTTTATATGTGGGCGGCAGAGATACGCAGTATTTT. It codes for CASSLYVGGRDTQYF.

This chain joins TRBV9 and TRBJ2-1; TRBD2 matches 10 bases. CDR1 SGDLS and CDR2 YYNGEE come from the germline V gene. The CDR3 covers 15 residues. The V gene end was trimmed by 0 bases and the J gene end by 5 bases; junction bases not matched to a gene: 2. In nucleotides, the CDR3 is TGTGCCAGCAGCGTAGCCGGGACTAGCGACAATGAGCAGTTCTTC. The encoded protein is CASSVAGTSDNEQFF.

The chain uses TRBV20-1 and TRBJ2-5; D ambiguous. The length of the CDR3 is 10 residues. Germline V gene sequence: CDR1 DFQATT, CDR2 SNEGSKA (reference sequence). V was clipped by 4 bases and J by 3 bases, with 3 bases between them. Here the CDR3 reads CSATEETQYF. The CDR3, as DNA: TGCAGTGCTACGGAAGAGACCCAGTACTTC.

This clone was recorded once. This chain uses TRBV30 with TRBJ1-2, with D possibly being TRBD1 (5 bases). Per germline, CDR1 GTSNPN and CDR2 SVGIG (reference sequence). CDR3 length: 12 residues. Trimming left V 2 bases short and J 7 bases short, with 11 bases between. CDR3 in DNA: TGTGCCTGGAGTTCGGGACGGTTTGGCTACACCTTC. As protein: CAWSSGRFGYTF. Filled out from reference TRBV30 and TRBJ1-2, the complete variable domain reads SQTIHQWPATLVQPVGSPLSLECTVEGTSNPNLYWYRQAAGRGLQLLFYSVGIGQISSEVPQNLSASRPQDRQFILSSKKLLLSDSGFYLCAWSSGRFGYTFGSGTRLTVV.

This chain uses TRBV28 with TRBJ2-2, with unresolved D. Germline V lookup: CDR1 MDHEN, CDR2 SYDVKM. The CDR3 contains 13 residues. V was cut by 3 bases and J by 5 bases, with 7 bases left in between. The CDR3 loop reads CASSFRPTGELFF. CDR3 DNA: TGTGCCAGCAGTTTTAGGCCAACCGGGGAGCTGTTTTTT. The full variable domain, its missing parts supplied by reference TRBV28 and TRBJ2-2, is DVKVTQSSRYLVKRTGEKVFLECVQDMDHENMFWYRQDPGLGLRLIYFSYDVKMKEKGDIPEGYSVSREKKERFSLILESASTNQTSMYLCASSFRPTGELFFGEGSRLTVL.

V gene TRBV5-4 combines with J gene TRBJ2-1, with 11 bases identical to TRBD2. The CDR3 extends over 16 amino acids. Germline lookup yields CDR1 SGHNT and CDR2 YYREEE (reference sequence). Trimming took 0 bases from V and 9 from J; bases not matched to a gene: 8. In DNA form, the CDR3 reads TGTGCCAGCAGCTTGGCCACAACTAGCGGGAGCGGTGAGCAGTTCTTC. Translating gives CASSLATTSGSGEQFF.

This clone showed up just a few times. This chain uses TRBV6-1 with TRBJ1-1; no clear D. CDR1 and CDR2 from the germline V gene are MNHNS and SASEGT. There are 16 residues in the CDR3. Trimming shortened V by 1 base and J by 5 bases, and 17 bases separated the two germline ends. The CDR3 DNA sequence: TGTGCCAGCAGTGAAGTGGTCCGTGTGGGTCGGACTGAAGCTTTCTTT. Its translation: CASSEVVRVGRTEAFF.

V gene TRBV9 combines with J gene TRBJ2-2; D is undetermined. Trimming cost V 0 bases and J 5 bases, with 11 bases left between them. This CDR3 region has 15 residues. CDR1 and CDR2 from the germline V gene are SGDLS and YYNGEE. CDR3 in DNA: TGTGCCAGCAGCGTAGTTGAACTTCAGACCGGGGAGCTGTTTTTT. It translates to CASSVVELQTGELFF.

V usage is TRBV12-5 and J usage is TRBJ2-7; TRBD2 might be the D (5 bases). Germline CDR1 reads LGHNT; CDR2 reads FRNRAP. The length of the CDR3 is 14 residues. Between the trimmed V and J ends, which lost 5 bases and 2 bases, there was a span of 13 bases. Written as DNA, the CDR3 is TGTGCTAGTGGTCCCCAGCGGTCGCCCTACGAGCAGTACTTC. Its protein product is CASGPQRSPYEQYF.

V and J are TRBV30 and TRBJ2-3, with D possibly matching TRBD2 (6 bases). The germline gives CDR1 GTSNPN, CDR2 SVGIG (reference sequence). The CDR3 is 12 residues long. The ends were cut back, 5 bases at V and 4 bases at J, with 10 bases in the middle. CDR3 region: CAWAGWADTQYF. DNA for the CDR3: TGTGCCTGGGCGGGGTGGGCAGATACGCAGTATTTT.

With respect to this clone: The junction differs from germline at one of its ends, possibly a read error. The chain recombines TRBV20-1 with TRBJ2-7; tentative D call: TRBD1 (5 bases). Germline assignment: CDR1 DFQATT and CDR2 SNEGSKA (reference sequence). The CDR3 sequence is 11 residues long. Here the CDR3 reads CSATMGQVSNF. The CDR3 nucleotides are TGCAGTGCAACCATGGGGCAGGTTTCGAACTTC.

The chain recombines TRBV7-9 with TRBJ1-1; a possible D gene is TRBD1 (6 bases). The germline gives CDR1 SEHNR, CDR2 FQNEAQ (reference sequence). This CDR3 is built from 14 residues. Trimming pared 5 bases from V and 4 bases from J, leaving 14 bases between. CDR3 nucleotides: TGTGCCAGCAGCGTTGAAGCGGACAGCACTGAAGCTTTCTTT. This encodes CASSVEADSTEAFF.

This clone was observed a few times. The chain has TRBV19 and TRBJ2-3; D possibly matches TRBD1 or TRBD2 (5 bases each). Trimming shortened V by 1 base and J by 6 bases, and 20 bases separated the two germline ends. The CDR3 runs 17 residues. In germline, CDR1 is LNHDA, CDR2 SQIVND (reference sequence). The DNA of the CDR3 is TGTGCCAGTAGTATAGGGGACGCTAGGACCACGATTGATACGCAGTATTTT. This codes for CASSIGDARTTIDTQYF.

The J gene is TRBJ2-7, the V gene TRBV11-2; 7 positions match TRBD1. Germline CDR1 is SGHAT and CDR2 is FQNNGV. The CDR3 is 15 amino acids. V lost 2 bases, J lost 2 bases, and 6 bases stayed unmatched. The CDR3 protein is CASSLTLTGTYEQYF. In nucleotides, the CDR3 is TGTGCCAGCAGCTTAACCTTGACAGGGACCTACGAGCAGTACTTC.

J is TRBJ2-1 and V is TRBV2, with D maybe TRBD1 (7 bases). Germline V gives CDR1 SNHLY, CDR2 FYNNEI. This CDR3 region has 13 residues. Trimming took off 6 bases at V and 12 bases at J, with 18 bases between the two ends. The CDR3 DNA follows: TGTGCCAGCAGCGGACCAGGGGGGTCAGGGCAGTTCTTC. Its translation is CASSGPGGSGQFF.

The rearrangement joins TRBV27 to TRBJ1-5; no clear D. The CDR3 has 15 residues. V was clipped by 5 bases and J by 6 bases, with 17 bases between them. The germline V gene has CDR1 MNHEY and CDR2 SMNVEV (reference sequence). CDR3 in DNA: TGTGCCAGCAGTCGTCAGGCGAGCGGGCCTCAGCCCCAGCATTTT. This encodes CASSRQASGPQPQHF.

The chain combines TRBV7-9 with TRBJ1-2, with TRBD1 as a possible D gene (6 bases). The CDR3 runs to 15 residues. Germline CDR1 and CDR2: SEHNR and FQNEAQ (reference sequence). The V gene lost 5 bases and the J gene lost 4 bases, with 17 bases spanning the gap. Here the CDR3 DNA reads TGTGCCAGCAGCCCGTCAGGGGAAAGATCCTATGGCTACACCTTC. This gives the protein CASSPSGERSYGYTF.